The 8 T cell receptor beta chains listed next were all sequenced from one sample in a study of identical twins. TCRdb itself ran the 5' RACE reads through MiXCR, one entry per CDR3 protein. The table has 250,000 to 350,000 distinct CDR3 sequences, around 8.8% seen once; the top ten hold around 2.1%. A further study also used this sample, focusing on yellow fever vaccine responses in identical twins.

The specimen sequenced was memory (CD45RO+) T cells sorted from blood. Receptor source: a woman between 18 and 29 years old in good health.

This rearrangement joins TRBV5-1 to TRBJ2-2; 8 bases match TRBD2. Trimming took 2 bases from V and 3 from J; bases not matched to a gene: 6. This CDR3 region has 16 residues. Germline CDR1 reads SGHRS; CDR2 reads YFSETQ. The CDR3 DNA reads TGCGCCAGCAGCTTCTTTAGCGGGAAGGACACCGGGGAGCTGTTTTTT. Amino acids: CASSFFSGKDTGELFF.

This clonotype has only a few counts. The CDR3 sequence is CASRLRVQGAQGYTF. The CDR3 nucleotides read TGCGCCAGCAGGTTACGCGTACAGGGGGCGCAGGGCTACACCTTC. The rearrangement links TRBV5-1 to TRBJ1-2; 9 nucleotides match TRBD1. V shed 5 bases and J 8 bases; nucleotides not matched to a gene: 13. Germline CDR1 SGHRS, CDR2 YFSETQ. This CDR3 spans 15 amino acids.

The genes are TRBV5-5 and TRBJ2-4; D is unclear. CDR3 length: 15 residues. Germline assignment: CDR1 SGHKS and CDR2 YYEKEE (reference sequence). V dropped 4 bases and J dropped 0 bases, with 11 bases sitting between them. This chain's CDR3 is CASSQSGVAKNIQYF. CDR3 nucleotides: TGTGCCAGCAGCCAGTCTGGAGTAGCCAAAAACATTCAGTACTTC. The variable domain in full, with the rest retrieved from reference TRBV5-5 and TRBJ2-4, is DAGVTQSPTHLIKTRGQQVTLRCSPISGHKSVSWYQQVLGQGPQFIFQYYEKEERGRGNFPDRFSARQFPNYSSELNVNALLLGDSALYLCASSQSGVAKNIQYFGAGTRLSVL.

This clonotype has more than one count but fewer than ten. This chain links TRBV19 with TRBJ1-5; possible D gene TRBD1, 5 bases. V lost 5 bases and J lost 5, with 13 bases in between. The CDR3 is 14 amino acids. Germline CDR1 reads LNHDA; CDR2 reads SQIVND (reference sequence). The CDR3 DNA reads as TGTGCCAGTAGTCGGCAGGGCTGGGATCAGCCCCAGCATTTT. This gives the protein CASSRQGWDQPQHF.

This clonotype was recorded at least ten times. This sequence joins TRBV28 and TRBJ2-7; D is undetermined. Germline V gene lookup returns CDR1 MDHEN and CDR2 SYDVKM. CDR3 length: 12 residues. V gave up 4 bases and J gave up 3 bases, with 7 bases separating them. The DNA of the CDR3 is TGTGCCAGCAGTTCCCCGGGCTACGAGCAGTACTTC. Protein sequence: CASSSPGYEQYF. Variable domain in full (rest from reference TRBV28 and TRBJ2-7): DVKVTQSSRYLVKRTGEKVFLECVQDMDHENMFWYRQDPGLGLRLIYFSYDVKMKEKGDIPEGYSVSREKKERFSLILESASTNQTSMYLCASSSPGYEQYFGPGTRLTVT.

This clonotype showed up many times. Written as DNA, the CDR3 is TGTGCCAGCAGTTCGGGGGGGGGTGCCACAGATACGCAGTATTTT. It translates to CASSSGGGATDTQYF. This chain joins TRBV6-5 and TRBJ2-3, with 8 bases lining up with TRBD2. With V trimmed by 4 bases and J by 2 bases, 5 bases remained unmatched. The germline V gene encodes CDR1 MNHEY and CDR2 SVGAGI. The CDR3 consists of 15 residues.

This clonotype showed up many times. In DNA form, the CDR3 reads TGTGCCAGCAAGGGGTCCGGGGGCACAGATACGCAGTATTTT. Translating it yields CASKGSGGTDTQYF. The chain combines TRBV28 with TRBJ2-3; D assignment may be TRBD1 or TRBD2 (5 bases each). The CDR3 length is 14 residues. The V end was cut by 7 bases, the J end by 1 base, with 12 bases between. Germline CDR1 MDHEN, CDR2 SYDVKM.

In its sample, this clonotype was seen a few times. V gene TRBV7-9 combines with J gene TRBJ2-7, with 11 bases aligning to TRBD1. CDR1 SEHNR and CDR2 FQNEAQ come from the germline V gene (reference sequence). The CDR3 spans 17 residues. Trimming cost V 5 bases and J 2 bases; bases outside gene matches: 11. In DNA, the CDR3 is TGTGCCAGCAGCAGACAGCCGGGACAGGGGGTCACCTACGAGCAGTACTTC. Its protein is CASSRQPGQGVTYEQYF.